These T cell receptor beta chains were read from a single sample in a study of cytomegalovirus exposure and HLA in healthy donors. Profiled with immunoSEQ multiplex PCR; TCRdb holds only in-frame clones, not every one. The sample includes hundreds of thousands of clones, about 90% of them seen just once. Material: PBMCs. The receptors stem from a woman between 18 and 30 years old in good health and CMV-seronegative. The CDR3 runs from the conserved cysteine through the conserved F or W. The order of the fields is CDR3 length, D gene, clone size, J gene, V gene, CDR3 protein, CDR3 DNA. A D gene is named only where the DNA matches it firmly. Not every row has a clone size; where given, it reads once, few, many or a size class.

>16|TRBD2|NA|TRBJ2-2|TRBV5-4
CASSRPSGGPVRELFF
TGTGCCAGCAGCCGCCCTAGCGGGGGCCCTGTCCGGGAGCTGTTTTTT
>14|TRBD2|NA|TRBJ2-7|TRBV19
CASKTSGSSYEQYF
TGTGCCAGCAAGACTAGCGGGAGCTCCTACGAGCAGTACTTC
>13|NA|NA|TRBJ1-3|TRBV19
CASTPQVVNTIYF
TGTGCCAGTACCCCGCAGGTAGTCAACACCATATATTTT
>13|NA|NA|TRBJ1-6|TRBV2
CARAGSGNSPLHF
TGTGCCAGAGCGGGGTCAGGGAATTCCCCCCTCCACTTT
>11|NA|NA|TRBJ2-7|TRBV27
CASSSGYEQYF
TGTGCCAGCAGTTCCGGTTACGAGCAGTACTTC
>15|TRBD2|NA|TRBJ2-1|TRBV27
CASSLVAGGRDEQFF
TGTGCCAGCAGTTTAGTCGCGGGGGGTCGGGATGAGCAGTTCTTC
>15|NA|NA|TRBJ2-7|TRBV7-8
CASSLAPGAFYEQYF
TGTGCCAGCAGCTTAGCGCCAGGGGCTTTCTACGAGCAGTACTTC
>12|NA|NA|TRBJ1-1|TRBV27
CASSLTGTEAFF
TGTGCCAGCAGTTTGACGGGCACTGAAGCTTTCTTT
>16|TRBD2|few|TRBJ2-2|TRBV6-4
CASSPLPGGETGELFF
TGTGCCAGCAGTCCTCTCCCGGGGGGTGAAACCGGGGAGCTGTTTTTT
>13|NA|NA|TRBJ1-1|TRBV29-1
CSVERQANTEAFF
TGCAGCGTTGAACGGCAGGCCAACACTGAAGCTTTCTTT
>14|TRBD1|NA|TRBJ1-2|TRBV12-5
CASGLGQGNYGYTF
TGTGCTAGTGGTTTGGGACAGGGTAACTATGGCTACACCTTC
>15|NA|NA|TRBJ1-5|TRBV12-1
CASSFARGGNQPQHF
TGTGCCAGCAGCTTTGCCAGAGGCGGGAATCAGCCCCAGCATTTT
>14|NA|NA|TRBJ2-5|TRBV9
CASSVGGAQETQYF
TGTGCCAGCAGCGTAGGAGGAGCCCAAGAGACCCAGTACTTC
>14|NA|NA|TRBJ1-5|TRBV5-1
CASSPAVGNQPQHF
TGCGCCAGCAGCCCGGCGGTAGGAAATCAGCCCCAGCATTTT
>12|NA|NA|TRBJ1-2|TRBV7-9
CASSFSKSGYTF
TGTGCCAGCAGCTTCTCAAAGAGTGGCTACACCTTC
>14|NA|few|TRBJ2-7|TRBV7-3
CASSTTGPSYEQYF
TGTGCCAGCAGCACCACAGGGCCCAGCTACGAGCAGTACTTC
>15|TRBD2|NA|TRBJ2-1|TRBV2
CASSELAGSYNEQFF
TGTGCCAGCAGTGAACTAGCGGGTTCCTACAATGAGCAGTTCTTC
>17|NA|NA|TRBJ1-5|TRBV9
CASSAMGQVYSNQPQHF
TGTGCCAGCAGCGCAATGGGGCAGGTTTATAGCAATCAGCCCCAGCATTTT
>14|NA|NA|TRBJ1-1|TRBV27
CASSPLERETEAFF
TGTGCCAGCAGTCCCCTAGAACGGGAAACTGAAGCTTTCTTT
>14|NA|NA|TRBJ1-4|TRBV5-1
CASSLSPRAEKLFF
TGCGCCAGCAGCTTATCACCCAGGGCGGAAAAACTGTTTTTT
>15|NA|once|TRBJ2-3|TRBV18
CASSPEVRNRGTQYF
TGTGCCAGCTCACCAGAGGTCCGCAACCGGGGTACGCAGTATTTT
>17|TRBD1|NA|TRBJ1-2|TRBV6-1
CASSARDRGAANYGYIF
TGTGCCAGCAGTGCCCGGGACAGGGGGGCAGCTAACTATGGCTACATCTTC
>12|NA|NA|TRBJ1-1|TRBV10-1
CASSGGGTEAFF
TGCGCCAGCAGCGGGGGGGGGACTGAAGCTTTCTTT
>14|NA|NA|TRBJ2-5|TRBV4-1
CASSQGQRQETQYF
TGCGCCAGCAGCCAAGGTCAACGGCAAGAGACCCAGTACTTC
>14|NA|NA|TRBJ1-1|TRBV5-1
CASSLGDFNTEAFF
TGCGCCAGCAGCTTGGGGGACTTTAACACTGAAGCTTTCTTT
>15|NA|NA|TRBJ1-2|TRBV5-1
CASNPNPGANYGYTF
TGCGCCAGCAACCCAAATCCCGGAGCTAACTATGGCTACACCTTC
>16|TRBD2|NA|TRBJ2-2|TRBV5-6
CASSHRRGANTGELFF
TGTGCCAGCAGCCATAGGCGGGGGGCGAACACCGGGGAGCTGTTTTTT
>14|NA|NA|TRBJ2-7|TRBV7-8
CASSLYVQGNEQYF
TGTGCCAGCAGCCTTTACGTCCAGGGTAACGAGCAGTACTTC
>12|TRBD2|NA|TRBJ2-7|TRBV29-1
CSVVGRTYEQYF
TGCAGCGTTGTCGGGAGGACCTACGAGCAGTACTTC
>17|TRBD1|once|TRBJ1-4|TRBV19
CASSTRQGGTTNEKLFF
TGTGCCAGTAGTACTCGACAGGGCGGAACAACTAATGAAAAACTGTTTTTT
>15|NA|NA|TRBJ1-4|TRBV7-8
CASSYNYATNEKLFF
TGTGCCAGCAGCTACAACTATGCAACTAATGAAAAACTGTTTTTT
>16|NA|NA|TRBJ1-2|TRBV7-9
CASSPGEGTAYYGYTF
TGTGCCAGCAGCCCAGGGGAGGGAACGGCGTACTATGGCTACACCTTC
>15|NA|NA|TRBJ1-4|TRBV19
CASMGGPDNNEKLFF
TGTGCCAGTATGGGCGGACCGGACAACAATGAAAAACTGTTTTTT
>15|NA|NA|TRBJ2-1|TRBV5-6
CASSLVQRTYNEQFF
TGTGCCAGCAGCTTGGTACAGCGGACCTACAATGAGCAGTTCTTC
>14|NA|NA|TRBJ2-5|TRBV6-5
CASSTWGPEETQYF
TGTGCCAGCAGTACCTGGGGGCCCGAAGAGACCCAGTACTTC
>10|NA|NA|TRBJ1-2|TRBV6-1
CASLLLGYTF
TGTGCCAGCCTTTTACTTGGCTACACCTTC